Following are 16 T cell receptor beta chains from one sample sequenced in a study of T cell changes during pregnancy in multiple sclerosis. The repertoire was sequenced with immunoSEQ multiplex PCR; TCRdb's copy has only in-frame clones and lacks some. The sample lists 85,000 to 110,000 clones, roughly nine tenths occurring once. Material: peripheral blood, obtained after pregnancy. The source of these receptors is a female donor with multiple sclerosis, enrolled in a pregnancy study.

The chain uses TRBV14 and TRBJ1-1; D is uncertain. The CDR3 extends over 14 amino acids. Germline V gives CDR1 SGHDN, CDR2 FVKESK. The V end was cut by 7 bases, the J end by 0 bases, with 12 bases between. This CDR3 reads CASIPSVMNTEAFF. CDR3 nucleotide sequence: TGTGCCAGCATCCCATCAGTAATGAACACTGAAGCTTTCTTT.

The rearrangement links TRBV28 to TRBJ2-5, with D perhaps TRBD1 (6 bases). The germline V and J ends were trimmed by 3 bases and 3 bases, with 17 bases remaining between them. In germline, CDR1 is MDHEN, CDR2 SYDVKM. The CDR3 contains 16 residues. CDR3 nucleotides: TGTGCCAGCAGTTTTGGATTACTAGAGGGGGAAGAGACCCAGTACTTC. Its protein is CASSFGLLEGEETQYF.

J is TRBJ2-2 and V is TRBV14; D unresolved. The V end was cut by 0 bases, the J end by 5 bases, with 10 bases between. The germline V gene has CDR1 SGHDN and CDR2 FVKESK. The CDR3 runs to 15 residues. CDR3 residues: CASSQDSTVTGELFF. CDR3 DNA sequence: TGTGCCAGCAGCCAAGATAGTACGGTGACCGGGGAGCTGTTTTTT.

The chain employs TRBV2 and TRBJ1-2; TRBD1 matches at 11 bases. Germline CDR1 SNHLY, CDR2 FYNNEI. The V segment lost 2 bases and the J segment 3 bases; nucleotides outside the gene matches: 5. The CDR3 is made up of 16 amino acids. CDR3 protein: CASSETGTGGYYGYTF. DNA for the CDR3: TGTGCCAGCAGTGAAACTGGGACAGGGGGGTACTATGGCTACACCTTC.

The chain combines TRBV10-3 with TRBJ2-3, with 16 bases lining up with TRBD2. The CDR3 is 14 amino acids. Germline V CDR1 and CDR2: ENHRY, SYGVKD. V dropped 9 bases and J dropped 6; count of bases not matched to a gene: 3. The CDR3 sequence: CAIGTSGRDDTQYF. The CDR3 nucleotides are TGTGCCATAGGGACTAGCGGGAGGGACGATACGCAGTATTTT.

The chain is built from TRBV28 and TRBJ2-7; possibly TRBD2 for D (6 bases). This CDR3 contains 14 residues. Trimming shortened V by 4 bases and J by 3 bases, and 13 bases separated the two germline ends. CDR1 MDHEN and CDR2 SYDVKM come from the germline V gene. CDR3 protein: CASSSAMGGYEQYF. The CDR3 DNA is TGTGCCAGCAGTTCCGCCATGGGAGGCTACGAGCAGTACTTC.

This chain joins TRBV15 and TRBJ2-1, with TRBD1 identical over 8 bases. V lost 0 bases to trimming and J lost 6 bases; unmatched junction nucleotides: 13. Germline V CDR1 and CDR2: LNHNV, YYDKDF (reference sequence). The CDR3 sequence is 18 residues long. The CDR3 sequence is CATSRDRGRTGKGNEQFF. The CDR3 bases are TGTGCCACCAGCAGAGATAGAGGAAGGACAGGGAAAGGCAATGAGCAGTTCTTC.

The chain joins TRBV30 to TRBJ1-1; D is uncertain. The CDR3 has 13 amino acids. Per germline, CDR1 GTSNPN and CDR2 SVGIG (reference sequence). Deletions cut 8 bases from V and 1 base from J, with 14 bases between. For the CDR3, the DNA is TGTGCCGGATCTCGGGATTCGAACACTGAAGCTTTCTTT. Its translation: CAGSRDSNTEAFF.

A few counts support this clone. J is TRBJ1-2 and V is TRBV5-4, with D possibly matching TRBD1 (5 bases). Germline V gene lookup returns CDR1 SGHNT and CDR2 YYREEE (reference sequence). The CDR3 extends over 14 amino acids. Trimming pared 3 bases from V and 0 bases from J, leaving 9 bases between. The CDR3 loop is CASSSLDTNYGYTF. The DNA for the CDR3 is TGTGCCAGCAGCTCCCTGGACACTAACTATGGCTACACCTTC.

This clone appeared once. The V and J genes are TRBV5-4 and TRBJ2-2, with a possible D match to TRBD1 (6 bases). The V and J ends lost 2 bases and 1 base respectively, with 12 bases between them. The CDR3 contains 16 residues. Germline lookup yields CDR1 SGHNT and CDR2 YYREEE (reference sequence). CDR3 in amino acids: CASSFPHRENTGELFF. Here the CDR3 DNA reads TGTGCCAGCAGCTTCCCTCACAGGGAGAACACCGGGGAGCTGTTTTTT.

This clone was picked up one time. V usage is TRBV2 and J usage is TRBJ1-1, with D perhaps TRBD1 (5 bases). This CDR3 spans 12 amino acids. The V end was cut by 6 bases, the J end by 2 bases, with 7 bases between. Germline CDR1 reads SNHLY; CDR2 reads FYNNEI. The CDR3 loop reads CASSQGNTEAFF. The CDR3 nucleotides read TGTGCCAGCAGCCAGGGTAACACTGAAGCTTTCTTT.

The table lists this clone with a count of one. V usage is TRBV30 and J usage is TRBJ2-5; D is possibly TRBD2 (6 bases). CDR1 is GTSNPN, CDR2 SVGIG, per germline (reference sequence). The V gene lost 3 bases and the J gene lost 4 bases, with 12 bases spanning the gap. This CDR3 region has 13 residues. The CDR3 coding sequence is TGTGCCTGGAGCCCCCGGAGGGGAGAGACCCAGTACTTC. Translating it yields CAWSPRRGETQYF.

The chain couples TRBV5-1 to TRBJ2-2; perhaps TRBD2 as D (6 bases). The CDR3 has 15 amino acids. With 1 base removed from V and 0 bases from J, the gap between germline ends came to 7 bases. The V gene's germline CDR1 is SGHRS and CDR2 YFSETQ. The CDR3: CASSLTGANTGELFF. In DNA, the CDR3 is TGCGCCAGCAGCTTGACGGGAGCGAACACCGGGGAGCTGTTTTTT.

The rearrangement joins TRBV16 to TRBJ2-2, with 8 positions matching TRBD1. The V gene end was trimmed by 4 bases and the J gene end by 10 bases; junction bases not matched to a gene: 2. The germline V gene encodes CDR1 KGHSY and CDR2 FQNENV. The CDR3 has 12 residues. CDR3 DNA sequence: TGTGCCAGCAGCCGGGACAGGTCGGAGCTGTTTTTT. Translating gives CASSRDRSELFF.

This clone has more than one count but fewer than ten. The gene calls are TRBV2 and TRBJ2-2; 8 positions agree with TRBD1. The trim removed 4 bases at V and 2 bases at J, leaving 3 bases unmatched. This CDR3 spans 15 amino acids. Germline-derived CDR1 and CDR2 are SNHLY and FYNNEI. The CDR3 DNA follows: TGTGCCAGCAGTGGACAGGGGCGAAACACCGGGGAGCTGTTTTTT. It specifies CASSGQGRNTGELFF.

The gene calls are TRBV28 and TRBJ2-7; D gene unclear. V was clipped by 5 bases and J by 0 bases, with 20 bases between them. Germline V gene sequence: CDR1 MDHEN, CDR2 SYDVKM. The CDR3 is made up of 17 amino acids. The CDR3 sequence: CASSTTMNTWSSYEQYF. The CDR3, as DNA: TGTGCCAGCAGTACAACAATGAATACGTGGAGCTCCTACGAGCAGTACTTC. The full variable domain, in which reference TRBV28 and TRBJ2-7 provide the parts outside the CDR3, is DVKVTQSSRYLVKRTGEKVFLECVQDMDHENMFWYRQDPGLGLRLIYFSYDVKMKEKGDIPEGYSVSREKKERFSLILESASTNQTSMYLCASSTTMNTWSSYEQYFGPGTRLTVT.